This T cell receptor beta chain was captured by sequencing in a study of shared clonotypes between healthy human individuals. Study results and limitations: With few donors, the genetic and exposure-history diversity represented was limited. What naive subsets generally showed was a larger estimated richness than memory subsets showed. Rarefaction showed that sequencing of sorted subsets was incomplete (despite large depth).

Authors' methods: Junction-only sequences without quality scores were provided by ImmunoSEQ, so filtering was different. Data came from immunoSEQ multiplex PCR; TCRdb stores just in-frame clones and leaves some out. That table is the source of V, J and clone size, and D and trimming were worked out from the DNA. The sample includes 2 million to 2.5 million clones, under 97% of them seen just once. The germline V and J ends were trimmed by 9 bases and 4 bases, with 13 bases remaining between them. CDR1 and CDR2 (germline): LNHDA, SQIVND (reference sequence). The CDR3 loop spans 13 amino acids. As concerns this clone: The antigen is not known. At the DNA level, this CDR3 is encoded by other sequences in the same sample as well.

The TCR comes from a man between 18 and 29 years old in good health. The V gene is TRBV19, the J gene TRBJ1-3; no reliable D call. Sequencing was performed on naive CD4+ T cells sorted from blood. Subset noted: CD45RA+ positively selected. This CDR3 is CASRLNSGNTIYF. The CDR3 DNA is TGTGCCAGCCGCCTGAATTCCGGAAACACCATATATTTT.